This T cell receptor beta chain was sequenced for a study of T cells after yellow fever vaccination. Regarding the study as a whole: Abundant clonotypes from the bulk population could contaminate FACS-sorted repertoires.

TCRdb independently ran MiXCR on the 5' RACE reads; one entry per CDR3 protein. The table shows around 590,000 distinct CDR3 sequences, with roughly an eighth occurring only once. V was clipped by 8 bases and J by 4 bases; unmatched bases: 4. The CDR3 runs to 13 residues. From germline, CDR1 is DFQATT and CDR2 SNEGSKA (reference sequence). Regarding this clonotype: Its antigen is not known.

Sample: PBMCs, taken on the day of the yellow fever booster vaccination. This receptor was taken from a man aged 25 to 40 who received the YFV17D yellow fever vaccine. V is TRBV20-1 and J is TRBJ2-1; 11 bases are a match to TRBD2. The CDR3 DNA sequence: TGCAGTACCCGACTAGCGGGGTACAATGAGCAGTTCTTC. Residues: CSTRLAGYNEQFF.